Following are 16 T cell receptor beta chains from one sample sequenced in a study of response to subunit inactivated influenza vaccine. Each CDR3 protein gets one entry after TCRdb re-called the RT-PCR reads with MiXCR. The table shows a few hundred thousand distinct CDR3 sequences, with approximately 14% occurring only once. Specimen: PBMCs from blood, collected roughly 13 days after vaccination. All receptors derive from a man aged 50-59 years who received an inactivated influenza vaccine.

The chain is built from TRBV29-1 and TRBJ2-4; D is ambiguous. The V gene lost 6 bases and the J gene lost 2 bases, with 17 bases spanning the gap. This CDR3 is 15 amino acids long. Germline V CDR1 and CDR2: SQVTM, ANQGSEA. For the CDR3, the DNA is TGCAGCGTAGGCCTGAGGTTAGGGACCAAAAACATTCAGTACTTC. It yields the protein CSVGLRLGTKNIQYF.

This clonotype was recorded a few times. In DNA, the CDR3 is TGCGCCAGCAGCCAGGGGACAGGGGGTATCCACAATGAGCAGTTCTTC. Protein product: CASSQGTGGIHNEQFF. The chain uses TRBV4-3 and TRBJ2-1, with 11 positions matching TRBD1. Trimming took 3 bases from V and 5 from J; bases not matched to a gene: 6. Germline lookup yields CDR1 LGHNA and CDR2 YSLEER. CDR3 length: 16 amino acids.

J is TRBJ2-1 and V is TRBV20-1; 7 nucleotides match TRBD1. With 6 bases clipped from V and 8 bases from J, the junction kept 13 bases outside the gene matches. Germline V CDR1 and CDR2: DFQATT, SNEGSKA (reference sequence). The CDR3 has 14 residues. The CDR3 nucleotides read TGCAGTGCGGAACAGGGGCTCCATGGGGATGAGCAGTTCTTC. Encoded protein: CSAEQGLHGDEQFF.

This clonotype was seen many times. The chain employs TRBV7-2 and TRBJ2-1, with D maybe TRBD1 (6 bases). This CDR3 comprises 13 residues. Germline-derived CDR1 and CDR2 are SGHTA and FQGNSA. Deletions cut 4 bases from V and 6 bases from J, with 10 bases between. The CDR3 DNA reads TGTGCCAGCAGCTCCGGACAGTTCAATGAGCAGTTCTTC. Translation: CASSSGQFNEQFF.

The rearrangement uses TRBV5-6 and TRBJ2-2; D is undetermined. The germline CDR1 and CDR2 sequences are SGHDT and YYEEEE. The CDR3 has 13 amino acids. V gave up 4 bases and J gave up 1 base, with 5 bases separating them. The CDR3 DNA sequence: TGTGCCAGCAGCAACCAGAACACCGGGGAGCTGTTTTTT. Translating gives CASSNQNTGELFF.

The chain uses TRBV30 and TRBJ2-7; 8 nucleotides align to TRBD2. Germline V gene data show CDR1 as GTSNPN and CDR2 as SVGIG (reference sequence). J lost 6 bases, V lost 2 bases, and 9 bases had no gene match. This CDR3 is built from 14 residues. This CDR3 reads CAWSPRGGRTEQYF. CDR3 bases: TGTGCCTGGAGTCCCCGGGGGGGGAGGACCGAGCAGTACTTC. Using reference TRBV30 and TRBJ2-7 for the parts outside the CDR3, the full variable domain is SQTIHQWPATLVQPVGSPLSLECTVEGTSNPNLYWYRQAAGRGLQLLFYSVGIGQISSEVPQNLSASRPQDRQFILSSKKLLLSDSGFYLCAWSPRGGRTEQYFGPGTRLTVT.

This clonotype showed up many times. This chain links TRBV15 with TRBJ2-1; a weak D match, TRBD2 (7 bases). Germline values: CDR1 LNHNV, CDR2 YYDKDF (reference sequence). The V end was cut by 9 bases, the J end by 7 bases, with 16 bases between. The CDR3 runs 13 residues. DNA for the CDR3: TGTGCCACAGACCGCCGGGGGGCAAATGAGCAGTTCTTC. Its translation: CATDRRGANEQFF.

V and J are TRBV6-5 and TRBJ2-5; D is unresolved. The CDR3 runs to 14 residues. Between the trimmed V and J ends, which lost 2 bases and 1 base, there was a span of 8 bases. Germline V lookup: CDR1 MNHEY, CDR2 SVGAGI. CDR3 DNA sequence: TGTGCCAGCAGTTACCGACTGACCCAAGAGACCCAGTACTTC. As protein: CASSYRLTQETQYF.

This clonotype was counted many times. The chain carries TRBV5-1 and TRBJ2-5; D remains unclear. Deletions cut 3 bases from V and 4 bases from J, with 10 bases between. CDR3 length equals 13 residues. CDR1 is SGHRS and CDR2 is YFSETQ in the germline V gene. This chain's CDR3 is CASSYRLGETQYF. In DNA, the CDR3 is TGCGCCAGCAGCTATAGGCTAGGAGAGACCCAGTACTTC.

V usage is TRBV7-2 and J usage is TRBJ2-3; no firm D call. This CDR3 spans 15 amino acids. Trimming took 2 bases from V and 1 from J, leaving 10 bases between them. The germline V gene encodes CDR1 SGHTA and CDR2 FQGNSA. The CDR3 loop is CASSLSLFGTDTQYF. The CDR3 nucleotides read TGTGCCAGCAGCTTAAGTCTTTTCGGCACAGATACGCAGTATTTT.

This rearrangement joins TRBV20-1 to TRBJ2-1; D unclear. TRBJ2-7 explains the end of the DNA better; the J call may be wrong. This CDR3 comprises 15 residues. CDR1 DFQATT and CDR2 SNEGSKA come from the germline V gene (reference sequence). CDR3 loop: CSASPPTGNYNEQYF. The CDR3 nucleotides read TGCAGTGCTAGCCCCCCGACTGGGAACTACAATGAGCAGTACTTC.

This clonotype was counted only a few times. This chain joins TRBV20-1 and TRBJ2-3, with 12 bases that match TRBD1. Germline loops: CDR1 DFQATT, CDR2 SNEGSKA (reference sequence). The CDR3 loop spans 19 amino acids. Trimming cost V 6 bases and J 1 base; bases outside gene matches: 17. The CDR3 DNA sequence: TGCAGTGCCAACCCGGGACAGGGGGCTTTTGGACGTGGCACAGATACGCAGTATTTT. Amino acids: CSANPGQGAFGRGTDTQYF.

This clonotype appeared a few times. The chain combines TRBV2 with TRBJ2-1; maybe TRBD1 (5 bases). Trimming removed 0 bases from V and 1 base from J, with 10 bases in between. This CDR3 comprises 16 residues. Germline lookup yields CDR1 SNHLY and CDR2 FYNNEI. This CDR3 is CASSEAFGASYNEQFF. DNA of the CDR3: TGTGCCAGCAGTGAAGCGTTTGGGGCTTCCTACAATGAGCAGTTCTTC.

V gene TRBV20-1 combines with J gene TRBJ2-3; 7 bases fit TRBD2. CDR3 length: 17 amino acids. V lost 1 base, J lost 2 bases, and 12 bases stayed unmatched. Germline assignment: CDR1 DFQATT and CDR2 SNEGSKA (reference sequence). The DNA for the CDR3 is TGCAGTGCTAGAGCGGTATCGGGCGGGGGTTACACAGATACGCAGTATTTT. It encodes CSARAVSGGGYTDTQYF.

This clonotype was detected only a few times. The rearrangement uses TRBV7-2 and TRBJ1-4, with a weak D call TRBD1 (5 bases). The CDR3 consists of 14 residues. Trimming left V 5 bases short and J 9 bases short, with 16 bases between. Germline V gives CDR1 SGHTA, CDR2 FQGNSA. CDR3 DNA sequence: TGTGCCAGCAGCCTCCGGGGGGGTTATCAAAAACTGTTTTTT. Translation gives CASSLRGGYQKLFF. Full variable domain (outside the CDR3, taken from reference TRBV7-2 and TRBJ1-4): GAGVSQSPSNKVTEKGKDVELRCDPISGHTALYWYRQSLGQGLEFLIYFQGNSAPDKSGLPSDRFSAERTGGSVSTLTIQRTQQEDSAVYLCASSLRGGYQKLFFGSGTQLSVL.

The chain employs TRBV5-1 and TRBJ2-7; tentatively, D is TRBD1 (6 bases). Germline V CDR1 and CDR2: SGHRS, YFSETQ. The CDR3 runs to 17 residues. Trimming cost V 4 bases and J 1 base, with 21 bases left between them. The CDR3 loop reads CASSGTGIPPSSYEQYF. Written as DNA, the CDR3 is TGCGCCAGCAGCGGTACAGGGATACCCCCCAGTTCCTACGAGCAGTACTTC.